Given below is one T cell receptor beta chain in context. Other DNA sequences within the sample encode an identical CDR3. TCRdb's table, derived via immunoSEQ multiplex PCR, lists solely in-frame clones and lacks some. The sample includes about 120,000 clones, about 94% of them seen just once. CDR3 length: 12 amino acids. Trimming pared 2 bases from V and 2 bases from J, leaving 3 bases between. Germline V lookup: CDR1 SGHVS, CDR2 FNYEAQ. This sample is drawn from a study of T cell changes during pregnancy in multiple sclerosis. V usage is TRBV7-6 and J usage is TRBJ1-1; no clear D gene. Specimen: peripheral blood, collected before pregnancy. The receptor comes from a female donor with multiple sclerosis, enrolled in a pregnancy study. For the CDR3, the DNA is TGTGCCAGCAGCTTATTAAACACTGAAGCTTTCTTT. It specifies CASSLLNTEAFF.